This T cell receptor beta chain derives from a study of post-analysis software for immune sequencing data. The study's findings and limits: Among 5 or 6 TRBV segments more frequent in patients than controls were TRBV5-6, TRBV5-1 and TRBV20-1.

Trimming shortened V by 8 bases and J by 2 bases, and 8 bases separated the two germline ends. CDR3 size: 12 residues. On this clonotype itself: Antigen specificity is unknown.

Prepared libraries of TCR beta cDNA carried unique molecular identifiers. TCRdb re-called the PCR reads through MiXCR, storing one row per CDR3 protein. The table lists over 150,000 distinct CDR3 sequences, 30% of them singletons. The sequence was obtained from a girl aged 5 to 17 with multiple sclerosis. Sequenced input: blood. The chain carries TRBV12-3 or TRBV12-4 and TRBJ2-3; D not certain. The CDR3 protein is CASQGYTDTQYF. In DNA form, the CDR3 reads TGTGCCAGCCAAGGGTACACAGATACGCAGTATTTT.